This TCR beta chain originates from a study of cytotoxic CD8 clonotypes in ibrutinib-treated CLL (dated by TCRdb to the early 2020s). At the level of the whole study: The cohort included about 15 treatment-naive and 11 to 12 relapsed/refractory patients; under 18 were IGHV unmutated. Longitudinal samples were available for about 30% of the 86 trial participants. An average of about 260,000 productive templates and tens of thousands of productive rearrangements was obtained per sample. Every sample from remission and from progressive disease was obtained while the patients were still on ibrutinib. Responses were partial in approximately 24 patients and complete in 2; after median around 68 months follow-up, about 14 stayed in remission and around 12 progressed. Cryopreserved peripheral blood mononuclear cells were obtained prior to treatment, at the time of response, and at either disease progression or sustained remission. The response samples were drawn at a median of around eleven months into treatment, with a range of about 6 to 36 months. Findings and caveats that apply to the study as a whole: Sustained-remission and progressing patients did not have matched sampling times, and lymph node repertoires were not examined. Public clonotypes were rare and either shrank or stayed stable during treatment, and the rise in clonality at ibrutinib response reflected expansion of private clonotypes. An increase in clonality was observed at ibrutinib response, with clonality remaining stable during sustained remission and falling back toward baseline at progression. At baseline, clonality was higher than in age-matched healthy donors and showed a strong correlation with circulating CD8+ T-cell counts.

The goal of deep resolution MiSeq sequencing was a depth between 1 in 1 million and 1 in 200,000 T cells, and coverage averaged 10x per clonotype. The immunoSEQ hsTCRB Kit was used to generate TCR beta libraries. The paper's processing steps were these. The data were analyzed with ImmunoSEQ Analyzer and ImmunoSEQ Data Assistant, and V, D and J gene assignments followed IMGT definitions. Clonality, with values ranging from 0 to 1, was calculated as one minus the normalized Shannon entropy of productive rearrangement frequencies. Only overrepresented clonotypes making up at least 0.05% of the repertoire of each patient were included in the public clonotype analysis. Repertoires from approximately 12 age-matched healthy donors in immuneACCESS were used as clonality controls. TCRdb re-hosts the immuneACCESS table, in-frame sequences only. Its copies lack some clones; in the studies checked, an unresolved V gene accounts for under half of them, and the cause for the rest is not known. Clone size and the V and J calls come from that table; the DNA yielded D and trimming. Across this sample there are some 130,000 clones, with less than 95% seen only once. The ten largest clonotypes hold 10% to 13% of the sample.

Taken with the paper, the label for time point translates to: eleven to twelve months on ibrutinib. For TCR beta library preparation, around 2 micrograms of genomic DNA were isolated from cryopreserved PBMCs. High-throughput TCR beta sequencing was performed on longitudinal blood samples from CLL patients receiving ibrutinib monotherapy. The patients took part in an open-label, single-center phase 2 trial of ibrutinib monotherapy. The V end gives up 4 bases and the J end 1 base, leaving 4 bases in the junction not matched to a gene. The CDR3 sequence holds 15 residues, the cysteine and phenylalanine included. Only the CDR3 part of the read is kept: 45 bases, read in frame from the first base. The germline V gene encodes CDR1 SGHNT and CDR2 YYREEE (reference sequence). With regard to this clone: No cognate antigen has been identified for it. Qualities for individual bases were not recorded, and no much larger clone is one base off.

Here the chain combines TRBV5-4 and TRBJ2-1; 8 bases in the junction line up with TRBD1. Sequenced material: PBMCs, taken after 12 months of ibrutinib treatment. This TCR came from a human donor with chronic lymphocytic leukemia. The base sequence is TGTGCCAGCAGCCCGACAGGGGATTCCTACAATGAGCAGTTCTTC. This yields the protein CASSPTGDSYNEQFF.